The 32 T cell receptor beta chains presented below share a single source sample, sequenced in a study of shared clonotypes between healthy human individuals. Generated by immunoSEQ multiplex PCR, the TCRdb table keeps only in-frame clones and is missing some. The sample lists 780,000 or so clones; about two thirds were seen once. Specimen: memory CD4+ T cells sorted from blood. Subset described: CD45RA-negative fraction. The receptors here all came from a woman aged 25 to 39 in good health.

This clone was detected a few times. V gene TRBV9 combines with J gene TRBJ2-5; 9 positions match TRBD2. Unmatched junction bases numbered 2, after V lost 1 base and J lost 4 bases. The germline CDR1 and CDR2 sequences are SGDLS and YYNGEE. This CDR3 has 14 amino acids. In DNA form, the CDR3 reads TGTGCCAGCAGCGTACGGCGGGAGGGAGAGACCCAGTACTTC. This sequence encodes CASSVRREGETQYF.

This chain joins TRBV25-1 and TRBJ2-3; D gene unclear. Germline CDR1 MGHDK, CDR2 SYGVNS. Trimming removed 3 bases at V and 3 bases at J, with 7 bases between. The CDR3 consists of 13 residues. DNA of the CDR3: TGTGCCAGCAGTGACCAGAGTACAGATACGCAGTATTTT. Translated, it gives CASSDQSTDTQYF.

The chain uses TRBV7-2 and TRBJ2-7; D remains unclear. The CDR3 covers 15 residues. Germline assignment: CDR1 SGHTA and CDR2 FQGNSA. V lost 1 base to trimming and J lost 6 bases, with 16 bases between them. CDR3 in DNA: TGTGCCAGCAGCTTAGATCGCCAGGAAAATGGCGAGCAGTACTTC. Its protein product is CASSLDRQENGEQYF.

In this sample, this clone turned up a few times. V gene TRBV6-1 combines with J gene TRBJ2-7, with 9 bases fitting TRBD1. The CDR3 extends over 15 amino acids. Germline loops: CDR1 MNHNS, CDR2 SASEGT. Trimming at V came to 5 bases and at J to 6 bases, leaving 11 bases not matched to a gene. The CDR3 loop is CASSTTGTGSREQYF. The CDR3 bases are TGTGCCAGCAGTACGACCGGGACAGGGAGTCGCGAGCAGTACTTC.

The chain links TRBV12-2 to TRBJ1-1; the table's D call of TRBD1 was not tested on the DNA. TRBV12-2 is given as a pseudogene. This CDR3 region has 14 residues. The CDR3 region is CASRLAALNTEAFF. Here the CDR3 DNA reads TGTGCAAGTCGCTTAGCGGCTTTGAACACTGAAGCTTTCTTT.

The sample holds one count of this clone. The chain employs TRBV30 and TRBJ2-3; tentative D call: TRBD2 (5 bases). The germline gives CDR1 GTSNPN, CDR2 SVGIG (reference sequence). This CDR3 is built from 15 residues. Trimming pared 2 bases from V and 0 bases from J, leaving 12 bases between. The DNA of the CDR3 is TGTGCCTGGAGTCCGGACTGGCCTAGCACAGATACGCAGTATTTT. This translates into CAWSPDWPSTDTQYF.

This chain joins TRBV6-1 and TRBJ1-4; D is possibly TRBD1 (6 bases). Germline-derived CDR1 and CDR2 are MNHNS and SASEGT. CDR3 length equals 15 residues. Between the trimmed V and J ends, which lost 8 bases and 5 bases, there was a span of 18 bases. CDR3 sequence: CASQTDVQGNEKLFF. Written as DNA, the CDR3 is TGTGCCAGCCAGACGGATGTCCAGGGGAATGAAAAACTGTTTTTT.

The gene calls are TRBV29-1 and TRBJ1-1, with D possibly TRBD1 on 5 matching bases. Germline V gene sequence: CDR1 SQVTM, CDR2 ANQGSEA. CDR3 size: 9 residues. Trimming shortened V by 8 bases and J by 7 bases, and 8 bases separated the two germline ends. This CDR3 reads CSCDSEAFF. The CDR3 DNA reads TGCAGCTGTGACAGTGAAGCTTTCTTT.

In this sample, this clone turned up a few times. The V and J genes are TRBV21-1 and TRBJ2-7; the table gives TRBD2 as D, unverified against the DNA. TRBV21-1 is a pseudogene segment. The CDR3 has 17 residues. CDR3 region: CASSKGLGAWSSYEQYF. For the CDR3, the DNA is TGTGCCAGCAGCAAAGGGTTGGGAGCGTGGAGCTCCTACGAGCAGTACTTC.

The chain joins TRBV7-9 to TRBJ2-7; D gene uncertain. Germline V gene data show CDR1 as SEHNR and CDR2 as FQNEAQ (reference sequence). The V end was cut by 9 bases, the J end by 6 bases, with 21 bases between. The CDR3 length is 14 residues. CDR3 sequence: CASQEATGVSEQYF. The CDR3 bases are TGTGCCAGTCAAGAGGCAACCGGCGTGAGCGAGCAGTACTTC. Using reference TRBV7-9 and TRBJ2-7 for the parts outside the CDR3, the full variable domain is DTGVSQNPRHKITKRGQNVTFRCDPISEHNRLYWYRQTLGQGPEFLTYFQNEAQLEKSRLLSDRFSAERPKGSFSTLEIQRTEQGDSAMYLCASQEATGVSEQYFGPGTRLTVT.

The rearrangement uses TRBV6-1 and TRBJ2-7; 12 nucleotides line up with TRBD2. Germline V gene sequence: CDR1 MNHNS, CDR2 SASEGT. J was trimmed by 0 bases and V by 6 bases; bases with no gene match: 3. This CDR3 contains 15 residues. The CDR3 DNA sequence: TGTGCCAGCAGGACGACTAGCGGGAGCTCCTACGAGCAGTACTTC. Protein sequence: CASRTTSGSSYEQYF.

The V call is TRBV5-1, the J call TRBJ2-7; maybe TRBD2 (5 bases). Trimming pared 4 bases from V and 0 bases from J, leaving 11 bases between. The germline gives CDR1 SGHRS, CDR2 YFSETQ. The CDR3 runs 14 residues. CDR3 sequence (DNA): TGCGCCAGCAGCCCTCGCCGGGACTCCTACGAGCAGTACTTC. Residues: CASSPRRDSYEQYF.

V gene TRBV27 combines with J gene TRBJ2-2, with 11 bases aligning to TRBD2. CDR1 and CDR2 from the germline V gene are MNHEY and SMNVEV (reference sequence). V dropped 7 bases and J dropped 6; count of bases not matched to a gene: 10. The CDR3 contains 16 residues. The CDR3 bases are TGTGCCAGCACCCCCAGCCCACTAGCGGGAGCCGGGGAGCTGTTTTTT. Encoded protein: CASTPSPLAGAGELFF.

DNA of the CDR3: TGTGCCAGCAGCTGGACTAGCGGGAGGTCCACAGATACGCAGTATTTT. As protein: CASSWTSGRSTDTQYF. The genes are TRBV7-9 and TRBJ2-3; 14 nucleotides match TRBD2. The V segment lost 4 bases and the J segment 2 bases; nucleotides outside the gene matches: 2. This CDR3 is built from 16 residues. Looked up from germline, CDR1 is SEHNR and CDR2 is FQNEAQ (reference sequence).

The rearrangement uses TRBV7-7 and TRBJ1-1, with D unresolved. V gave up 5 bases and J gave up 1 base, with 14 bases separating them. The CDR3 has 15 residues. Germline loops: CDR1 SSHAT, CDR2 FNYEAQ (reference sequence). CDR3: CASSPFVGRNTEAFF. CDR3 DNA sequence: TGTGCCAGCAGCCCCTTCGTAGGGAGGAACACTGAAGCTTTCTTT.

V is TRBV19 and J is TRBJ2-7; 7 positions agree with TRBD2. V lost 4 bases, J lost 2 bases, and 5 bases stayed unmatched. CDR3 length equals 14 residues. Germline V gene lookup returns CDR1 LNHDA and CDR2 SQIVND (reference sequence). CDR3 nucleotide sequence: TGTGCCAGTAGTACTAGCGGCACGACCTACGAGCAGTACTTC. Its translation: CASSTSGTTYEQYF.

For this clone: At the DNA level, this CDR3 is encoded by other sequences in the same sample as well. The chain links TRBV2 to TRBJ2-7; D is possibly TRBD1 (6 bases). The germline gives CDR1 SNHLY, CDR2 FYNNEI. The CDR3 length is 12 residues. Trimming took 6 bases from V and 3 from J, leaving 9 bases between them. The CDR3 loop reads CASREQGYEQYF. CDR3 nucleotides: TGTGCCAGCAGGGAACAGGGCTACGAGCAGTACTTC. The whole variable domain, filled in from reference TRBV2 and TRBJ2-7, reads EPEVTQTPSHQVTQMGQEVILRCVPISNHLYFYWYRQILGQKVEFLVSFYNNEISEKSEIFDDQFSVERPDGSNFTLKIRSTKLEDSAMYFCASREQGYEQYFGPGTRLTVT.

A few counts support this clone. The J gene is TRBJ1-1, the V gene TRBV6-1; D might be TRBD1 (6 bases). Trimming pared 0 bases from V and 10 bases from J, leaving 12 bases between. The CDR3 runs to 13 residues. Germline assignment: CDR1 MNHNS and CDR2 SASEGT. The CDR3 reads CASSEATGLLAFF. The DNA of the CDR3 is TGTGCCAGCAGTGAAGCAACAGGGTTATTAGCTTTCTTT.

The table lists this clone with a count of one. The chain combines TRBV2 with TRBJ1-1; D is undetermined. This CDR3 spans 14 amino acids. Germline V lookup: CDR1 SNHLY, CDR2 FYNNEI. Trimming removed 2 bases at V and 4 bases at J, with 11 bases between. The CDR3 DNA reads as TGTGCCAGCAGTGAACAGGTGGCTGGCACTGAAGCTTTCTTT. Translated, it gives CASSEQVAGTEAFF. Full variable domain (rest looked up from reference TRBV2 and TRBJ1-1): EPEVTQTPSHQVTQMGQEVILRCVPISNHLYFYWYRQILGQKVEFLVSFYNNEISEKSEIFDDQFSVERPDGSNFTLKIRSTKLEDSAMYFCASSEQVAGTEAFFGQGTRLTVV.

The chain uses TRBV6-1 and TRBJ1-1; no firm D call. The CDR3 is 13 amino acids. Germline CDR1 reads MNHNS; CDR2 reads SASEGT. The germline V and J ends were trimmed by 5 bases and 3 bases, with 10 bases remaining between them. CDR3 in DNA: TGTGCCAGCAGTAGAGGGTTAGACACTGAAGCTTTCTTT. It translates to CASSRGLDTEAFF.

The rearrangement uses TRBV10-3 and TRBJ1-1, with 9 nucleotides matching TRBD1. The J segment lost 7 bases and the V segment lost 6 bases, leaving 3 bases of the junction unmatched. Germline CDR1 ENHRY, CDR2 SYGVKD. The CDR3 has 12 residues. The CDR3 reads CAIRPTGGEAFF. In DNA form, the CDR3 reads TGTGCCATCAGGCCGACAGGGGGTGAAGCTTTCTTT.

The table lists this clone with a few counts. The rearrangement joins TRBV7-6 to TRBJ2-3; the match to TRBD2 covers 8 bases. Germline V lookup: CDR1 SGHVS, CDR2 FNYEAQ. The CDR3 covers 16 residues. Trimming at V came to 6 bases and at J to 2 bases, leaving 10 bases not matched to a gene. The CDR3 is CASRPSGGGSTDTQYF. As DNA, the CDR3 is TGTGCCAGCAGGCCCTCGGGCGGGGGGTCCACAGATACGCAGTATTTT.

The rearrangement joins TRBV10-3 to TRBJ2-2, with D hard to call. The CDR3 runs to 13 residues. From germline, CDR1 is ENHRY and CDR2 SYGVKD. Trimming removed 6 bases from V and 1 base from J, with 6 bases in between. In DNA, the CDR3 is TGTGCCATCAGGGACGTGAACACCGGGGAGCTGTTTTTT. It yields the protein CAIRDVNTGELFF.

The V call is TRBV28, the J call TRBJ1-5; the match to TRBD1 covers 7 bases. This CDR3 has 13 amino acids. The V gene's germline CDR1 is MDHEN and CDR2 SYDVKM. The V and J ends lost 4 bases and 6 bases, in that order; junction bases with no gene match: 3. CDR3 DNA sequence: TGTGCCAGCAGTTGGGACAGCGGTCAGCCCCAGCATTTT. As protein: CASSWDSGQPQHF.

Remarks on this clone: A read error may be the cause here, since a much bigger clone is one base away. Other DNA sequences in the sample encode the same CDR3. This chain uses TRBV30 with TRBJ1-5; 10 bases fit TRBD1. Germline V gene lookup returns CDR1 GTSNPN and CDR2 SVGIG (reference sequence). V was pared by 8 bases and J by 7 bases, with 8 bases of the junction left unmatched. The CDR3 covers 13 residues. The CDR3 loop is CAGGTGVGQPQHF. The CDR3 nucleotides read TGTGCCGGAGGGACAGGGGTGGGACAGCCCCAGCATTTT.

This clone was counted between two and nine times. CDR3 sequence reads: CASSPRGGQGKGNTEAFF. The CDR3 DNA follows: TGTGCCAGCAGCCCACGGGGGGGACAGGGTAAGGGGAACACTGAAGCTTTCTTT. The chain uses TRBV21-1 and TRBJ1-1; TRBD1 reflects the table's D call only, with no check against the DNA. TRBV21-1 is noted as a pseudogene. The CDR3 runs to 18 residues.

The chain is built from TRBV7-6 and TRBJ2-1; D is perhaps TRBD2 (5 bases). The CDR3 is 15 residues long. Germline V gives CDR1 SGHVS, CDR2 FNYEAQ. V was cut by 1 base and J by 5 bases, with 12 bases left in between. The CDR3 sequence: CASSLDGLQHNEQFF. The CDR3 DNA sequence: TGTGCCAGCAGCTTAGACGGACTCCAACACAATGAGCAGTTCTTC.

The table lists this clone with a few counts. The sample carries other DNA sequences with the same CDR3. V usage is TRBV5-1 and J usage is TRBJ2-6, with D unclear. Germline V gene lookup returns CDR1 SGHRS and CDR2 YFSETQ. Trimming shortened V by 2 bases and J by 0 bases, and 6 bases separated the two germline ends. The CDR3 runs to 15 residues. The CDR3 region is CASSLASSGANVLTF. The CDR3 DNA follows: TGCGCCAGCAGCTTAGCGAGCTCTGGGGCCAACGTCCTGACTTTC.

In this sample, this clone turned up a few times. This chain connects TRBV5-4 to TRBJ2-3; 7 bases align to TRBD1. The CDR3 is made up of 15 amino acids. Germline V CDR1 and CDR2: SGHNT, YYREEE (reference sequence). V lost 5 bases, J lost 2 bases, and 8 bases stayed unmatched. CDR3 in amino acids: CASSGPGQHTDTQYF. The CDR3 bases are TGTGCCAGCAGTGGCCCGGGACAGCACACAGATACGCAGTATTTT.

The V gene is TRBV18, the J gene TRBJ2-1; D unresolved. Trimming shortened V by 3 bases and J by 8 bases, and 8 bases separated the two germline ends. The CDR3 sequence is 12 residues long. Germline V gives CDR1 KGHSH, CDR2 LQKENI. The CDR3 loop is CASSPVRDEQFF. CDR3 DNA sequence: TGTGCCAGCTCACCCGTCCGGGATGAGCAGTTCTTC.

J is TRBJ2-7 and V is TRBV25-1; TRBD1 might be the D (5 bases). Deletions cut 2 bases from V and 4 bases from J, with 9 bases between. The CDR3 runs to 13 residues. Germline-derived CDR1 and CDR2 are MGHDK and SYGVNS. CDR3 DNA sequence: TGTGCCAGCAGTGAAAGGCAGGGTTACGAGCAGTACTTC. This gives the protein CASSERQGYEQYF.

The chain is built from TRBV6-1 and TRBJ1-5, with D possibly TRBD1 on 5 matching bases. CDR3 length equals 15 residues. Per germline, CDR1 MNHNS and CDR2 SASEGT. V gave up 1 base and J gave up 12 bases, with 19 bases separating them. Written as DNA, the CDR3 is TGTGCCAGCAGTGAAGTGTCAACAGTGCGGGGGTTCCAGCATTTT. Translated, it gives CASSEVSTVRGFQHF.